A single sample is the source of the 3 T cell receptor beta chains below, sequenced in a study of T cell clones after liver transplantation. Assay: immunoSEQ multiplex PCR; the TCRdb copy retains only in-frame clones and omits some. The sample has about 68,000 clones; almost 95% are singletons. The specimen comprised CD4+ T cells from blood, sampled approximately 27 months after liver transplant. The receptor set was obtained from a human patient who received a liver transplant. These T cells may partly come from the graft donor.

In DNA, the CDR3 is TGTGCCAGCAGCTCCAGTCGACAGGGGGCCAGGCAGTACTTC. Translating gives CASSSSRQGARQYF. J is TRBJ2-7 and V is TRBV13; 10 nucleotides align to TRBD1. Germline CDR1 is PRHDT and CDR2 is FYEKMQ (reference sequence). CDR3 length: 14 residues. V trimming: 4 bases; J trimming: 9 bases; junction bases outside the gene matches: 9.

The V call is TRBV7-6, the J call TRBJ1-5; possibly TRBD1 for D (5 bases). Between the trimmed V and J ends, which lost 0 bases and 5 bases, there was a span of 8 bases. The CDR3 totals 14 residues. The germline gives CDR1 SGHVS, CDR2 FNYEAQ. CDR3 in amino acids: CASSLAMGDQPQHF. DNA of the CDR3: TGTGCCAGCAGCTTAGCTATGGGGGATCAGCCCCAGCATTTT.

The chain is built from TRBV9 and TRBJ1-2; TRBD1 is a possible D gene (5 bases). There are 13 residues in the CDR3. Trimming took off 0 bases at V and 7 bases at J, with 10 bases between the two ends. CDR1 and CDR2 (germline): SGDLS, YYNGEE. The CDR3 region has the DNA TGTGCCAGCAGCGTAGGCTGGGGGGGTGGCTACACCTTC. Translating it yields CASSVGWGGGYTF. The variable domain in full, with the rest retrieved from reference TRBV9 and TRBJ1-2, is DSGVTQTPKHLITATGQRVTLRCSPRSGDLSVYWYQQSLDQGLQFLIQYYNGEERAKGNILERFSAQQFPDLHSELNLSSLELGDSALYFCASSVGWGGGYTFGSGTRLTVV.